This T cell receptor beta chain was captured by sequencing in a study of spatial heterogeneity in lung cancer. Study details: Tumor-region TCR transcript counts correlated strongly with a T cell module score from matched bulk RNA-seq.

About this clonotype: Its antigen is as yet unknown.

The CDR3 spans 17 residues. Germline assignment: CDR1 MGHRA and CDR2 YSYEKL. V lost 0 bases to trimming and J lost 2 bases; unmatched junction nucleotides: 4. TCRdb re-derived calls from the 5' RACE reads in MiXCR, one entry per CDR3 protein. The sample records 5,000 or so distinct CDR3 sequences, approximately 24% being singletons. General study points: Expanded intratumoral alpha and beta TCR counts tracked tumor mutation counts. Coverage estimated for tumor T cells reached approximately 7.5% for alpha chains and roughly 13% for beta chains.

Time point: sample taken at primary tumor resection. This TCR derives from a male donor with early-stage non-small cell lung cancer. The chain recombines TRBV4-1 with TRBJ2-6; 7 nucleotides agree with TRBD1. The sample in question was lung tumor tissue, obtained at surgery. The CDR3 bases are TGCGCCAGCAGCCAAGATCTTGACAGGGCTGGGGCCAACGTCCTGACTTTC. Translation: CASSQDLDRAGANVLTF.